The source of this T cell receptor beta chain is a study of cytomegalovirus exposure and HLA in healthy donors. Whole-study findings and limits: Previously analyzed data showed that most TCR beta V segments were productive at a frequency of about 90% or about 30%. CMV serostatus was the sole immune exposure data available. A cluster of highly shared sequence variants was likely a sequencing artifact.

PCR primers comprised 60 Vbeta and 13 Jbeta primers. Repertoires were generated with immunoSEQ multiplex PCR, while TCRdb's copy carries only in-frame clones and drops some. This table has some 160,000 clones, roughly 80% appearing once. The CDR3 contains 15 residues. Germline loops: CDR1 SGDLS, CDR2 YYNGEE. Comment on this clone: Its antigen is currently unknown.

J is TRBJ2-5 and V is TRBV9, with 12 bases that match TRBD1. The J call could be wrong; TRBJ2-7 is a better fit for the DNA end. The clonotype was recovered from a male donor in good health and CMV-seronegative. The material sequenced was PBMCs. The CDR3 DNA sequence: TGTGCCAGCAGCGCGGGGACGGGACAGGGGGCCGAGCAGTACTTC. Translating it yields CASSAGTGQGAEQYF.